This TCR beta chain was recovered during a study of cytomegalovirus exposure and HLA in healthy donors. The PCR was carried out with 60 Vbeta primers and 13 Jbeta primers. The protocol was immunoSEQ multiplex PCR, while the TCRdb copy is restricted to in-frame clones and leaves out a portion. Here the sample spans about 170,000 clones, roughly 80% being singletons. Trimming cost V 6 bases and J 5 bases; bases outside gene matches: 13. CDR3 length equals 16 residues. Germline V lookup: CDR1 MGHRA, CDR2 YSYEKL. This receptor was taken from a male donor in good health and CMV-seronegative. Sequencing was carried out using PBMCs. The V call is TRBV4-1, the J call TRBJ1-1, with 9 bases fitting TRBD1. The CDR3 reads CASRTGGFDSRTEAFF. The CDR3 region has the DNA TGCGCCAGCAGGACAGGGGGTTTCGATAGTCGGACTGAAGCTTTCTTT.